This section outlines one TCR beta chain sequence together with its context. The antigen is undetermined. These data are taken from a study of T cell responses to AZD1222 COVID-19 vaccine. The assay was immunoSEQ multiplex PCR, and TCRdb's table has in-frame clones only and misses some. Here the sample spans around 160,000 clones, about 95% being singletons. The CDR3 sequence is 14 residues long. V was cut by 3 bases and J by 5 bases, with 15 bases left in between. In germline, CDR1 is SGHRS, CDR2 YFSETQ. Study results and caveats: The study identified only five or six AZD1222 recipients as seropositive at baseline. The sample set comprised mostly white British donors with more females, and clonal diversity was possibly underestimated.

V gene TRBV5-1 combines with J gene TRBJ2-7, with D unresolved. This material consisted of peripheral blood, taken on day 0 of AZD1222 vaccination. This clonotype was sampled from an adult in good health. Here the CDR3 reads CASSWAEPWDEQYF. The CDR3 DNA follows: TGCGCCAGCAGCTGGGCGGAACCTTGGGACGAGCAGTACTTC.